These 5 T cell receptor beta chains came from one sample sequenced in a study of T cells in localized non-small cell lung cancer. The protocol was immunoSEQ multiplex PCR, while the TCRdb copy is restricted to in-frame clones and leaves out a portion. In the table there are fewer than 4,000 clones, roughly 28% of which are singletons. The sequences come from normal lung tissue next to the tumor, collected before any cancer treatment. Every receptor here comes from a woman aged 35-75 years with stage I lung adenocarcinoma.

The chain is built from TRBV18 and TRBJ2-3; D uncertain. CDR1 and CDR2 from the germline V gene are KGHSH and LQKENI. The CDR3 has 13 amino acids. V was trimmed by 6 bases and J by 5 bases, leaving 12 bases between them. Here the CDR3 reads CASSPPTQDTQYF. CDR3 sequence (DNA): TGTGCCAGCTCCCCCCCGACACAAGATACGCAGTATTTT.

The chain recombines TRBV6-8 with TRBJ2-6, with D possibly matching TRBD1 (6 bases). Germline V lookup: CDR1 MNHGY, CDR2 SAAAGT. Deletions cut 4 bases from V and 3 bases from J, with 13 bases between. The CDR3 totals 16 residues. CDR3 residues: CASSLVGAFGANVLTF. CDR3 sequence (DNA): TGTGCCAGCAGTTTAGTGGGGGCGTTTGGGGCCAACGTCCTGACTTTC.

The table lists this clone with a few counts. The genes are TRBV11-3 and TRBJ2-4, with 7 positions matching TRBD2. Germline values: CDR1 SGHNT, CDR2 YENEEA. This CDR3 comprises 14 residues. Trimming at V came to 5 bases and at J to 1 base, leaving 2 bases not matched to a gene. The CDR3 sequence: CASSPGGAKNIQYF. In DNA form, the CDR3 reads TGTGCCAGCAGCCCGGGAGGTGCCAAAAACATTCAGTACTTC.

This rearrangement joins TRBV7-6 to TRBJ2-3; TRBD1 matches 9 bases. Per the germline V gene, CDR1 is SGHVS and CDR2 is FNYEAQ. This CDR3 is 15 amino acids long. Trimming took 3 bases from V and 2 from J; bases not matched to a gene: 3. The CDR3 DNA reads TGTGCCAGCAGCTTGGACAGGGGATACACAGATACGCAGTATTTT. Translated: CASSLDRGYTDTQYF.

This clone is deemed medium-sized (0.01 to 0.1%). This chain joins TRBV9 and TRBJ1-2; D is undetermined. CDR1 and CDR2 (germline): SGDLS, YYNGEE. The CDR3 has 13 amino acids. Trimming shortened V by 4 bases and J by 5 bases, and 12 bases separated the two germline ends. The CDR3 spells CASSLEGSYGYTF. In DNA form, the CDR3 reads TGTGCCAGCAGCCTGGAGGGCTCTTATGGCTACACCTTC.